This T cell receptor beta chain was recorded in a study of T cells in women clearing cervical HPV infection (dated by TCRdb to the late 2010s). Looking at the study overall: Cases were roughly 23 women with histologically confirmed HPV16-related CIN3 or worse, including a couple of invasive cancers. The controls were some 23 women whose single incident HPV16 infection cleared within 12 months with no development of precancer or cancer. Case blood was taken at the visit when the lesion was first identified, whereas control blood was taken when infection was no longer detected. For cases, a median interval of about 150 days, with an interquartile range of about 90 to 210 days, was observed between lesion detection and blood sampling. HLA typing was available for only a few women, so HLA type could not be excluded as a confounder. Nested within Costa Rica's Guanacaste HPV Natural History Study, an exploratory proof-of-principle case-control study compared TCR repertoires across cervical HPV16 outcomes. Cases were matched to controls by age within five years and by the year the sample was collected. Cases had a median age of around 32 years and controls had a median age of about 37, with no significant differences in baseline characteristics. The parent cohort enrolled around 9,800 women aged 18 or older in Guanacaste, Costa Rica, during about 1992 to 1994 and followed them for approximately 7 years. Five blinded duplicates per group were added as quality controls, giving roughly 60 samples: approximately 50 participants and approximately ten replicates. Results the study describes overall, beyond this receptor: Lower TRBV6-7 relative abundance was observed in cases than in controls (around 0.1% versus 0.15%; Bonferroni P = 0.0008). Cases were distinguished from controls with an estimated AUC of around 0.85 by random forest classifiers combining richness and V gene abundances. Because the number of T cells per sample was unknown, the richness differences could reflect varying T-cell content rather than repertoire biology. Because of the cross-sectional design, the study could not determine whether the associations came before infection or resulted from infection, and neither effector/memory subsets nor HPV-specific T cells were isolated. TCR repertoire richness was significantly higher in CIN3+ cases than in controls across sequencing depths, while evenness did not differ.

A note on this clone: This clone's antigen is unknown. The CDR3 end lies 3 residues beyond the end of the read and is filled in from the germline J gene.

Every participant had a single incident cervical HPV16 infection, and prevalent HPV16 infections were excluded. Cervical HPV DNA was detected by MY09/MY11 PCR, and genotyping was performed by dot-blot hybridization. Around 16 mL of heparinized blood was centrifuged, after which the buffy coat was aliquoted, frozen at -30 degrees C, and then stored at -80 degrees C. QIAGEN kits were used to extract genomic DNA from the buffy coat specimens. Sequences SGHNT (CDR1) and YENEEA (CDR2) are obtained from the germline V gene. V sheds 1 base and J sheds 8 bases, leaving 9 bases between their ends. The CDR3 numbers 13 residues from cysteine through phenylalanine. The DNA has 30 bases, all within the CDR3, and is read from base 1. TCR beta CDR3 regions were amplified by multiplex PCR from an average of around 1,200 ng genomic DNA per sample using the immunoSEQ assay. To correct primer bias, the assay used a complete synthetic TCR repertoire to set an amplification baseline. The amplicons were sequenced on the Illumina platform. As for the authors' bioinformatics: Error correction of the sequences involved clustering with frequency ratios plus a modified nearest-neighbor algorithm, after which the sequences were analyzed in the immunoSEQ Analyzer using IMGT gene definitions. At each rarefaction depth, TCR richness and evenness were averaged across 20 rarefaction repeats, and samples with fewer sequences than that depth were excluded. Wilcoxon rank sum tests with FDR correction were used to compare relative abundances of V, D and J genes between the groups. For the blinded duplicates, the intraclass correlation was around 95% for TCR richness and averaged around 76% across about 67 gene segments. Sourced from immuneACCESS, this table was stored by TCRdb with only in-frame sequences that have V and J called. A share of the clones is absent; for the studies checked, an unresolved V gene accounts for under half, and the remainder has no known explanation. V and J calls and clone size are copied from that table; D and trimming were computed from the DNA. The sample table records about 20,000 clones. The ten top clones hold roughly 7% of the sample.

The sequencing sample was made of blood buffy coat. The chain was built from TRBV11-3 and TRBJ2-1, with an unclear D gene assignment. The receptor comes from a woman aged 18-69 years with a cervical HPV16 infection that either progressed to CIN3+ or cleared (not recorded which). The covered CDR3 bases are TGTGCCAGCAGCTTAGTCCCAGGATATGAG. Its coded protein is CASSLVPGYE. The whole CDR3 reads CASSLVPGYEQFF.